Included here is one T cell receptor (beta chain) sequence, with context. No cognate antigen has been identified for it. The record has no base qualities; no much larger clone is one base away. Synthesis of TCR cDNA relied on 5'RACE template switching, a step that introduced a universal primer site along with unique molecular identifiers. Priming of cDNA synthesis was performed from both the TCR alpha and TCR beta constant segments. Library amplification used two PCR steps, and the second PCR step added sample barcodes and sequencing adapters. Libraries were sequenced on Illumina HiSeq 2500 (2x100 bp) or NovaSeq (2x150 bp). The paper's processing steps were these. MIGEC was used to demultiplex reads and collapse the reads into UMI consensus sequences, and MiXCR was used for V(D)J alignment. Vaccine-responding clonotypes were identified with edgeR using replicate PBMC samples, with FDR below 0.01 and a log2 fold change above 5 up to day 15 being required. Each bulk clonotype was labeled CD4 or CD8 based on which sequenced repertoire, CD4 or CD8, contained the clonotype at higher abundance. TCRdb cleaned the public reads at Q25 with fastp, built clones with MiXCR and kept in-frame beta chains. Each record represents a unique CDR3 protein, reported with the most common genes and DNA among its rows. These V and J calls are TCRdb output, not the study's own analysis. In all, the sample holds about 360,000 distinct CDR3 sequences, and around 6.4% of those were seen once. The ten largest make up approximately 16% of the sample.

The V and J ends are trimmed by 6 bases and 0 bases, leaving 18 bases between them. Counted from cysteine to phenylalanine, this CDR3 has 16 amino acids. Of all the DNA, just the CDR3 is kept, 48 bases in frame from base 1. The germline V gene (reference sequence) provides CDR1 LNHDA and CDR2 SQIVND. The data were taken from a study of T cells after yellow fever vaccination (dated by TCRdb to between 2018 and 2021). For context, the study as a whole: The SMART-Seq v4 Ultra Low Input RNA kit was used to prepare libraries from fractions with low cell numbers. Two healthy male donors made up the cohort, one aged 18 to 30 years and the other aged 30 to 40 years. Bulk PBMC replicates and cell subsets were isolated from blood drawn at multiple timepoints before and after both primary and secondary immunization. To follow T-cell clones before and after primary and booster YFV17D yellow fever vaccination, bulk TCR alpha and beta repertoires were sequenced over time.

The paper as a whole reports these results and caveats: Computational filtering was needed because FACS-sorted repertoires could contain abundant contaminating clonotypes from the bulk population. After the booster, most clones that had expanded after primary vaccination were detected again (around 97% of CD4 and 88% of CD8), suggesting broad maintenance of memory. The study included only two donors, which limits how far the findings can be generalized. A small fraction of clonotypes showed up in both the CD4 and CD8 compartments, probably as a result of convergent recombination. The secondary T-cell response was weaker than the primary response but faster, peaking on day 5 instead of day 15.

What the treatment or condition label conveys for this sample: live attenuated yellow fever vaccine strain. Two biological replicates of bulk PBMCs were collected at each blood-draw timepoint. PBMCs were isolated from peripheral blood using a standard Ficoll-Paque protocol. TriZol was used to extract RNA from bulk PBMCs, CD4 and CD8 fractions, and dextramer-positive and dextramer-negative fractions. Sample: PBMCs, taken 5 days after the yellow fever booster vaccination. The source is a man aged 30 to 45 who received the YFV17D yellow fever vaccine. The chain joins TRBV19 to TRBJ2-7, with an unclear D gene assignment. The sequenced DNA: TGTGCCAGTAGCCCTCTTTCGACGGGCGGCTCCTACGAGCAGTACTTC. Translated, this gives CASSPLSTGGSYEQYF. The CDR3 plus the reference TRBV19 and TRBJ2-7 genes for the other parts give the full variable domain: DGGITQSPKYLFRKEGQNVTLSCEQNLNHDAMYWYRQDPGQGLRLIYYSQIVNDFQKGDIAEGYSVSREKKESFPLTVTSAQKNPTAFYLCASSPLSTGGSYEQYFGPGTRLTVT.